This entry is about one T cell receptor beta chain. The sample is drawn from a study of T cells in Graves' hyperthyroidism and ophthalmopathy. Germline CDR1 is MNHNS and CDR2 is SASEGT. The V and J ends lost 2 bases and 2 bases respectively, with 9 bases between them. The CDR3 covers 14 residues. RNA transcripts served as the template for amplifying TCR beta CDR3 regions. Carried out on the TCR CDR3, a first-round RT-PCR used the HTBI primer set. TCRdb redid the calling of the multiplex PCR reads with MiXCR, one entry per CDR3 protein. Of about 130,000 distinct CDR3 sequences listed, approximately 20% are singletons. Patients showing uncontrolled infection, other autoimmune disease, pregnancy or lactation were ineligible.

This TCR was recovered from a woman in her forties or fifties with Graves' hyperthyroidism that later progressed to Graves' ophthalmopathy. This chain uses TRBV6-1 with TRBJ1-2; D ambiguous. The sample taken for sequencing was blood. Here the CDR3 reads CASSERWQNYGYTF. The DNA of the CDR3 is TGTGCCAGCAGTGAAAGGTGGCAAAACTATGGCTACACCTTC.